Following are 7 T cell receptor beta chains from one sample sequenced in a study of OX40 agonist ivuxolimab in advanced cancers. TCRdb's table, derived via immunoSEQ multiplex PCR, lists solely in-frame clones and lacks some. Among tens of thousands of clones listed, about nine tenths were seen once. The sample here was CD4+ or CD8+ T cells sorted from blood, taken in a trial of the OX40 agonist ivuxolimab. The receptors were sampled from an adult with an advanced solid tumor such as melanoma, head and neck, liver or kidney cancer.

The J gene is TRBJ2-6, the V gene TRBV28; D remains unclear. The CDR3 length is 15 residues. With 3 bases removed from V and 4 bases from J, the gap between germline ends came to 10 bases. From germline, CDR1 is MDHEN and CDR2 SYDVKM. CDR3 in amino acids: CASSFSIAGANVLTF. Here the CDR3 DNA reads TGTGCCAGCAGTTTTTCTATAGCCGGGGCCAACGTCCTGACTTTC.

The gene calls are TRBV10-3 and TRBJ2-7, with 9 bases that match TRBD1. This CDR3 contains 13 residues. The V segment lost 11 bases and the J segment 5 bases; nucleotides outside the gene matches: 10. Germline values: CDR1 ENHRY, CDR2 SYGVKD. CDR3 DNA: TGTGCCGTCCACGGGACAGGGCTGGACGAGCAGTACTTC. Translating it yields CAVHGTGLDEQYF.

The chain joins TRBV10-3 to TRBJ2-7; the D gene is possibly TRBD1 (5 bases). Trimming removed 3 bases from V and 4 bases from J, with 19 bases in between. Germline CDR1 is ENHRY and CDR2 is SYGVKD. The CDR3 totals 16 residues. Here the CDR3 DNA reads TGTGCCATCAGTGACGGTCACGCTGGGGCAAATTACGAGCAGTACTTC. Amino acid sequence: CAISDGHAGANYEQYF.

A single count supports this clone. CDR3 sequence reads: CATSRPSLAGITYEQYF. The CDR3 region has the DNA TGTGCCACCAGCAGACCCTCACTAGCGGGAATCACCTACGAGCAGTACTTC. This chain connects TRBV15 to TRBJ2-7; TRBD2 matches 10 bases. The CDR3 contains 17 residues. J gave up 2 bases and V 2 bases, and 9 bases lay outside the gene matches. The germline gives CDR1 LNHNV, CDR2 YYDKDF (reference sequence).

The chain links TRBV6-1 to TRBJ1-5; D might be TRBD1 (5 bases). Germline loops: CDR1 MNHNS, CDR2 SASEGT. V was clipped by 5 bases and J by 11 bases, with 22 bases between them. The CDR3 runs 15 residues. The DNA of the CDR3 is TGTGCCAGCAGTCCCAACAGGATTTCCTCTGGGACCCAGCATTTT. Protein sequence: CASSPNRISSGTQHF.

This chain links TRBV5-5 with TRBJ1-2, with no clear D. The CDR3 has 14 amino acids. In germline, CDR1 is SGHKS, CDR2 YYEKEE (reference sequence). V gave up 2 bases and J gave up 7 bases, with 15 bases separating them. CDR3 sequence (DNA): TGTGCCAGCAGCTTACAGCACCGGGCGGGTGGCTACACCTTC. It yields the protein CASSLQHRAGGYTF.

This rearrangement joins TRBV27 to TRBJ2-5; the D is unclear. The CDR3 length is 14 residues. The germline V and J ends were trimmed by 3 bases and 2 bases, with 10 bases remaining between them. From germline, CDR1 is MNHEY and CDR2 SMNVEV (reference sequence). CDR3 nucleotide sequence: TGTGCCAGCAGTTTCCAATCGTCACAAGAGACCCAGTACTTC. The encoded protein is CASSFQSSQETQYF.